This T cell receptor beta chain was found in a study of blood T cells in healthy people across ages. Study-wide context: Capture by template switching was about one barcoded beta molecule per two T cells.

General study points: Changes in expanded clonotypes were possibly confounded, as the CMV status of donors was unknown. As naive T cell percentage varied, TCR beta diversity correlated strongly with it.

A sample-barcoded 5' primer and a J-beta primer mix were used in a second PCR of roughly 6 to 11 cycles. TCRdb recomputed calls from the 5' RACE reads with MiXCR, one row per CDR3 protein. Found here are 1.5 million to 2 million distinct CDR3 sequences, 25% to 30% of them singletons; the top ten hold roughly 8%. In this sample, this clonotype turned up a few times. What it recognizes is unknown. Germline CDR1 is SEHNR and CDR2 is FQNEAQ (reference sequence). Trimming took off 5 bases at V and 1 base at J, with 20 bases between the two ends. The CDR3 contains 17 residues. The source material was blood. This TCR was sampled from a woman in her 30s in good health. The chain combines TRBV7-9 with TRBJ2-5; the D gene could be TRBD1 or TRBD2 (5 bases each). CDR3 in amino acids: CASSMGTRGRVQETQYF. CDR3 nucleotide sequence: TGTGCCAGCAGCATGGGCACAAGGGGACGGGTCCAAGAGACCCAGTACTTC. Full variable domain (remainder filled in from reference TRBV7-9 and TRBJ2-5): DTGVSQNPRHKITKRGQNVTFRCDPISEHNRLYWYRQTLGQGPEFLTYFQNEAQLEKSRLLSDRFSAERPKGSFSTLEIQRTEQGDSAMYLCASSMGTRGRVQETQYFGPGTRLLVL.